One sample yielded the 2 T cell receptor beta chains listed below, sequenced in a study of blood T cell repertoires in COVID-19. Only in-frame clones appear in the TCRdb table, and some are missing; sequencing was by immunoSEQ multiplex PCR. The sample lists tens of thousands of clones; 82% were seen once. Sequenced material: peripheral blood. The receptors were sampled from a woman aged 55-70 years with acute or convalescent COVID-19.

The V gene is TRBV28, the J gene TRBJ1-1; a possible D gene is TRBD1 (5 bases). Germline V gives CDR1 MDHEN, CDR2 SYDVKM. V was clipped by 1 base and J by 3 bases, with 18 bases between them. The CDR3 spans 17 residues. CDR3 region: CASSLYGPVSGDTEAFF. DNA of the CDR3: TGTGCCAGCAGTTTATACGGTCCTGTATCGGGGGACACTGAAGCTTTCTTT.

The V gene is TRBV11-3, the J gene TRBJ2-2; 9 bases align to TRBD1. V lost 8 bases to trimming and J lost 1 base; unmatched junction nucleotides: 11. Germline V gene sequence: CDR1 SGHNT, CDR2 YENEEA. This CDR3 is 17 amino acids long. The DNA for the CDR3 is TGTGCCAGCGGGAACACAGGGGGCGGGAAGAACACCGGGGAGCTGTTTTTT. This gives the protein CASGNTGGGKNTGELFF. The variable domain in full, completed from reference TRBV11-3 and TRBJ2-2, reads EAGVVQSPRYKIIEKKQPVAFWCNPISGHNTLYWYLQNLGQGPELLIRYENEEAVDDSQLPKDRFSAERLKGVDSTLKIQPAELGDSAVYLCASGNTGGGKNTGELFFGEGSRLTVL.